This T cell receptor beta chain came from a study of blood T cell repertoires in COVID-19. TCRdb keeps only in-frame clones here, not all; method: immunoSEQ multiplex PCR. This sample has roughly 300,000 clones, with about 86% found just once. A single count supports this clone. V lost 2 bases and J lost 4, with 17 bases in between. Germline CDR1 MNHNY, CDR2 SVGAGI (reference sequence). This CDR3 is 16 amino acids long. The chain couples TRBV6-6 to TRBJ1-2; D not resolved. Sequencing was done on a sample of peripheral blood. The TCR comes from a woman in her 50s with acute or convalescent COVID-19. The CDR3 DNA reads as TGTGCCAGCAGTTACGGATCAAGGAAACAGCCCTATGGCTACACCTTC. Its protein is CASSYGSRKQPYGYTF.